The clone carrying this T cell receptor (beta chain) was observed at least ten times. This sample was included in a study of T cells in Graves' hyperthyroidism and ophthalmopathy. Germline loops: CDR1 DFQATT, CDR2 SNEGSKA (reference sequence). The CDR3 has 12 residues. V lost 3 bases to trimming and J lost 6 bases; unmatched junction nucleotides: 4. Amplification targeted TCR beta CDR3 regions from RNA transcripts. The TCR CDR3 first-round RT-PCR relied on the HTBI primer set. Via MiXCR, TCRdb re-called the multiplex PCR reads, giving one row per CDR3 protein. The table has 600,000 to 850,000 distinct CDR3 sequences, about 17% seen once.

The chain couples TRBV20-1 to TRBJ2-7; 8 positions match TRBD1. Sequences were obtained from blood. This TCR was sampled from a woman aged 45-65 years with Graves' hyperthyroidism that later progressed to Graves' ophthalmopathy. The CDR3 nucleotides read TGCAGTGCTAGTTCAGGGGGCTCCGAGCAGTACTTC. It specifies CSASSGGSEQYF.